This entry lists 26 T cell receptor beta chains sequenced from one sample in a study of blood T cell repertoires in COVID-19. TCRdb keeps only in-frame clones here, not all; method: immunoSEQ multiplex PCR. The sample includes approximately 70,000 clones, over 75% of them seen just once. Sequences were obtained from peripheral blood. These receptor sequences come from a woman aged 60 to 75 with acute or convalescent COVID-19.

J is TRBJ2-5 and V is TRBV13; 9 nucleotides match TRBD2. Per the germline V gene, CDR1 is PRHDT and CDR2 is FYEKMQ (reference sequence). This CDR3 contains 20 residues. V dropped 4 bases and J dropped 1; count of bases not matched to a gene: 19. CDR3 residues: CASSSAITDLSGSPQETQYF. The CDR3 nucleotides read TGTGCCAGCAGCTCAGCAATTACTGATCTTAGCGGGAGTCCCCAAGAGACCCAGTACTTC.

This chain joins TRBV7-6 and TRBJ1-6, with 9 positions matching TRBD1. CDR3 size: 21 residues. Per germline, CDR1 SGHVS and CDR2 FNYEAQ. Unmatched junction bases numbered 17, after V lost 5 bases and J lost 0 bases. CDR3 in amino acids: CASSTRSNDRGGASYNSPLHF. The CDR3, as DNA: TGTGCCAGCAGCACACGGTCCAACGACAGGGGGGGCGCCTCCTATAATTCACCCCTCCACTTT.

This sequence joins TRBV4-2 and TRBJ2-1, with 7 bases aligning to TRBD1. The ends lost 0 bases at V and 2 bases at J; junction bases unmatched: 7. CDR1 LGHNA and CDR2 YNFKEQ come from the germline V gene. The CDR3 spans 17 residues. CDR3 protein: CASSQDGQGVTYNEQFF. The CDR3 DNA follows: TGTGCCAGCAGCCAAGATGGCCAGGGGGTCACCTACAATGAGCAGTTCTTC.

The chain joins TRBV6-5 to TRBJ2-2, with 7 positions matching TRBD1. This CDR3 is 13 amino acids long. The trim removed 10 bases at V and 5 bases at J, leaving 7 bases unmatched. The germline gives CDR1 MNHEY, CDR2 SVGAGI. DNA of the CDR3: TGTGCCACTAAGGGGGCCCTGACCGGGGAGCTGTTTTTT. Translation gives CATKGALTGELFF.

The chain combines TRBV5-1 with TRBJ1-2; D may be TRBD1 (5 bases). This CDR3 has 15 amino acids. The germline V and J ends were trimmed by 4 bases and 5 bases, with 18 bases remaining between them. Germline V gene sequence: CDR1 SGHRS, CDR2 YFSETQ. The CDR3: CASSRSVGLDYGYTF. CDR3 nucleotide sequence: TGCGCCAGCAGCCGGTCGGTGGGACTGGATTATGGCTACACCTTC.

This clone has a single count. This chain uses TRBV5-1 with TRBJ2-2; 8 positions match TRBD1. The V segment lost 1 base and the J segment 4 bases; nucleotides outside the gene matches: 0. CDR3 size: 14 residues. CDR1 SGHRS and CDR2 YFSETQ come from the germline V gene. The CDR3 nucleotides read TGCGCCAGCAGCTTGACAGGGGGCACCGGGGAGCTGTTTTTT. Protein product: CASSLTGGTGELFF. Supplemented by reference TRBV5-1 and TRBJ2-2, the full variable domain reads KAGVTQTPRYLIKTRGQQVTLSCSPISGHRSVSWYQQTPGQGLQFLFEYFSETQRNKGNFPGRFSGRQFSNSRSEMNVSTLELGDSALYLCASSLTGGTGELFFGEGSRLTVL.

The chain combines TRBV6-5 with TRBJ1-2, with 9 nucleotides matching TRBD1. J lost 2 bases, V lost 4 bases, and 8 bases had no gene match. The CDR3 has 16 amino acids. The germline CDR1 and CDR2 sequences are MNHEY and SVGAGI. The CDR3 spells CASSSLPGQGNYGYTF. DNA of the CDR3: TGTGCCAGCAGTTCCCTCCCGGGACAGGGAAACTATGGCTACACCTTC.

The genes are TRBV6-5 and TRBJ2-5; 10 nucleotides match TRBD2. V was pared by 6 bases and J by 2 bases, with 3 bases of the junction left unmatched. CDR3 length: 14 residues. Germline loops: CDR1 MNHEY, CDR2 SVGAGI. The CDR3 sequence is CASRLSGGQETQYF. The CDR3 DNA is TGTGCCAGCAGACTTAGCGGGGGGCAAGAGACCCAGTACTTC.

The chain couples TRBV7-9 to TRBJ1-2; D remains unclear. Trimming left V 5 bases short and J 2 bases short, with 12 bases between. In germline, CDR1 is SEHNR, CDR2 FQNEAQ (reference sequence). The CDR3 has 14 amino acids. CDR3: CASSQVRVNYGYTF. In nucleotides, the CDR3 is TGTGCCAGCAGCCAAGTCCGGGTAAACTATGGCTACACCTTC.

J is TRBJ1-2 and V is TRBV7-2, with unresolved D. Germline V gives CDR1 SGHTA, CDR2 FQGNSA. Trimming removed 1 base at V and 4 bases at J, with 16 bases between. The CDR3 sequence is 16 residues long. CDR3 region: CASSLGADPKAYGYTF. The DNA for the CDR3 is TGTGCCAGCAGCTTAGGAGCGGACCCAAAGGCCTATGGCTACACCTTC.

This rearrangement joins TRBV14 to TRBJ2-5; TRBD1 matches 7 bases. The length of the CDR3 is 13 residues. Germline V CDR1 and CDR2: SGHDN, FVKESK. V dropped 0 bases and J dropped 5; count of bases not matched to a gene: 0. The CDR3 sequence: CASSQEQGETQYF. The CDR3, as DNA: TGTGCCAGCAGCCAAGAACAGGGGGAGACCCAGTACTTC.

In DNA form, the CDR3 reads TGCGCCAGCAGCACCGGACAGGGTCAAGGTGAGACCCAGTACTTC. Translation: CASSTGQGQGETQYF. The chain is built from TRBV5-1 and TRBJ2-5; 8 bases are shared with TRBD1. The CDR3 has 15 residues. Germline loops: CDR1 SGHRS, CDR2 YFSETQ. J lost 5 bases, V lost 4 bases, and 10 bases had no gene match.

The J gene is TRBJ2-5, the V gene TRBV14; D is possibly TRBD2 (5 bases). Germline CDR1 is SGHDN and CDR2 is FVKESK. The CDR3 runs to 16 residues. The V and J ends lost 2 bases and 5 bases respectively, with 18 bases between them. The chain's CDR3 is CASSQLLAGLAETQYF. The CDR3 DNA reads as TGTGCCAGCAGCCAACTTCTTGCGGGCCTCGCGGAGACCCAGTACTTC.

This chain connects TRBV18 to TRBJ1-2; TRBD1 aligns across 10 bases. In germline, CDR1 is KGHSH, CDR2 LQKENI. With 0 bases clipped from V and 5 bases from J, the junction kept 9 bases outside the gene matches. The CDR3 contains 17 residues. CDR3 sequence (DNA): TGTGCCAGCTCACCACCTCGGCCGGGACAGGGGTGGTATGGCTACACCTTC. Translating gives CASSPPRPGQGWYGYTF.

This chain joins TRBV9 and TRBJ1-6; TRBD1 is a possible D gene (5 bases). The CDR3 consists of 14 residues. Germline lookup yields CDR1 SGDLS and CDR2 YYNGEE. Trimming stripped 4 bases from V and 4 bases from J, with 9 bases between. Written as DNA, the CDR3 is TGTGCCAGCAGCAAACAGGTGTATAATTCACCCCTCCACTTT. It is translated as CASSKQVYNSPLHF.

The CDR3: CASRRYSQVNEKLFF. DNA of the CDR3: TGTGCCAGCAGACGTTACTCTCAGGTTAATGAAAAACTGTTTTTT. The rearrangement joins TRBV7-9 to TRBJ1-4; D not resolved. The CDR3 extends over 15 amino acids. The germline V gene has CDR1 SEHNR and CDR2 FQNEAQ (reference sequence). V lost 6 bases to trimming and J lost 4 bases, with 15 bases between them.

The chain carries TRBV19 and TRBJ1-1; D is perhaps TRBD1 (5 bases). Germline CDR1 LNHDA, CDR2 SQIVND (reference sequence). The V end lost 6 bases, the J end lost 1 base, and 12 bases lay between the germline ends. The CDR3 covers 14 residues. The CDR3 reads CASSLLQANTEAFF. The CDR3 DNA sequence: TGTGCCAGTAGCCTACTACAGGCGAACACTGAAGCTTTCTTT.

The V gene is TRBV19, the J gene TRBJ1-1; D is perhaps TRBD1 (5 bases). V lost 5 bases to trimming and J lost 0 bases, with 7 bases between them. In germline, CDR1 is LNHDA, CDR2 SQIVND (reference sequence). The CDR3 extends over 13 amino acids. The CDR3 DNA sequence: TGTGCCAGTAGTGTGACAGTGAACACTGAAGCTTTCTTT. Translated, it gives CASSVTVNTEAFF.

The chain carries TRBV6-5 and TRBJ1-6, with 7 nucleotides matching TRBD1. CDR3 length: 16 amino acids. Germline CDR1 reads MNHEY; CDR2 reads SVGAGI. With V trimmed by 2 bases and J by 5 bases, 6 bases remained unmatched. For the CDR3, the DNA is TGTGCCAGCAGTTACATGTTCGGGACAGATAATTCACCCCTCCACTTT. Translation: CASSYMFGTDNSPLHF.

The chain uses TRBV7-2 and TRBJ2-1, with 9 bases lining up with TRBD2. This CDR3 contains 15 residues. Trimming removed 5 bases from V and 3 bases from J; junction bases left unmatched: 5. The V gene's germline CDR1 is SGHTA and CDR2 FQGNSA. The CDR3 sequence is CASSRAGGHYNEQFF. As DNA, the CDR3 is TGTGCCAGCAGCCGTGCGGGGGGGCACTACAATGAGCAGTTCTTC.

The chain uses TRBV11-3 and TRBJ2-5; 8 nucleotides align to TRBD1. CDR3 size: 14 residues. Germline-derived CDR1 and CDR2 are SGHNT and YENEEA. With V trimmed by 6 bases and J by 5 bases, 8 bases remained unmatched. The CDR3 region is CASRTGAREETQYF. DNA for the CDR3: TGTGCCAGCAGGACAGGGGCCCGTGAGGAGACCCAGTACTTC.

The chain combines TRBV7-8 with TRBJ1-2; unclear D gene. The V and J ends lost 4 bases and 4 bases respectively, with 19 bases between them. Germline CDR1 is SGHVS and CDR2 is FQNEAQ. This CDR3 contains 16 residues. The CDR3 spells CASSSPGKVLSYGYTF. The CDR3 DNA reads TGTGCCAGCAGCTCTCCGGGGAAAGTCCTTTCCTATGGCTACACCTTC.

The chain combines TRBV4-1 with TRBJ2-3; 9 bases match TRBD2. The CDR3 has 16 amino acids. Germline trimming cut 2 bases from V and 1 base from J; bases unmatched to any gene: 4. Germline V lookup: CDR1 MGHRA, CDR2 YSYEKL. This CDR3 reads CASSQSASGGTDTQYF. As DNA, the CDR3 is TGCGCCAGCAGCCAATCCGCTAGCGGGGGCACAGATACGCAGTATTTT.

The chain links TRBV4-2 to TRBJ2-3; D is unclear. The CDR3 runs 14 residues. Germline V gives CDR1 LGHNA, CDR2 YNFKEQ. Trimming removed 0 bases from V and 4 bases from J, with 8 bases in between. CDR3 in amino acids: CASSQDGLADTQYF. CDR3 in DNA: TGTGCCAGCAGCCAAGATGGTTTAGCAGATACGCAGTATTTT.

The V call is TRBV5-1, the J call TRBJ2-3; 7 bases are shared with TRBD2. Germline loops: CDR1 SGHRS, CDR2 YFSETQ. The CDR3 runs to 16 residues. J was trimmed by 6 bases and V by 0 bases; bases with no gene match: 10. The CDR3 sequence is CASSLAWRERGDTQYF. Here the CDR3 DNA reads TGCGCCAGCAGCTTGGCATGGCGGGAGAGGGGCGATACGCAGTATTTT.

V is TRBV11-2 and J is TRBJ1-3; tentatively, D is TRBD1 (5 bases). CDR3 length equals 15 residues. V was shortened by 3 bases and J by 2 bases, with 11 bases between the two germline ends. The V gene's germline CDR1 is SGHAT and CDR2 FQNNGV. The CDR3 protein is CASSLGGGAGNTIYF. The CDR3 coding sequence is TGTGCCAGCAGCTTGGGTGGGGGGGCTGGAAACACCATATATTTT.